A selection of T cell receptor beta chains follows, all from one sample in a study of T-cell reconstitution after alpha-beta-depleted transplantation in children. In TCRdb, the PCR reads were re-called with MiXCR into one record per CDR3 protein. The table includes 84,000 or so distinct CDR3 sequences, around 16% detected once. The source was PBMCs, mostly from graft donor cells, collected 180 days after TCRalphabeta/CD19-depleted stem cell transplant. Source of these receptors: a male patient aged 2 to 10 who had a stem cell transplant for acute lymphoblastic leukemia, so the T cells may come from the graft donor. CDR3s include the opening cysteine and the closing phenylalanine or tryptophan. The D gene is left open where the match is weak. The listing skips clone size in some rows; elsewhere it reads once, few, many or a size class.

-	TRBV20-1	TRBD1	TRBJ1-1	CSAEAGGQAAFF	TGCAGTGCCGAGGCCGGGGGACAGGCTGCTTTCTTT
few	TRBV11-2	-	TRBJ2-3	CASSLPPVFVRVTDTQYF	TGTGCCAGCAGCTTACCCCCCGTTTTCGTCCGGGTCACAGATACGCAGTATTTT
-	TRBV6-5	-	TRBJ2-3	CASSPDSDTQYF	TGTGCCAGCAGCCCAGACTCAGATACGCAGTATTTT
-	TRBV12-3/TRBV12-4	TRBD1	TRBJ2-7	CASSPWDRPASYEQYF	TGTGCCAGCAGTCCCTGGGACAGACCCGCTTCCTACGAGCAGTACTTC
few	TRBV20-1	-	TRBJ1-6	CSARWGDSYNSPLHF	TGCAGTGCTAGGTGGGGGGATTCCTATAATTCACCCCTCCACTTT
-	TRBV20-1	TRBD2	TRBJ2-4	CSARQTSGLAKNIQYF	TGCAGTGCTAGACAAACTAGCGGATTAGCCAAAAACATTCAGTACTTC
few	TRBV6-1	-	TRBJ1-1	CASNLLAGEMNTEAFF	TGTGCCAGCAACCTGTTGGCAGGGGAGATGAACACTGAAGCTTTCTTT
few	TRBV28	TRBD1	TRBJ2-7	CASSLYKGAAYEQYF	TGTGCCAGCAGTTTGTATAAGGGGGCGGCCTACGAGCAGTACTTC
-	TRBV28	-	TRBJ1-4	CASTNPLGGRTNEKLFF	TGTGCCAGCACCAACCCGCTCGGGGGGAGAACTAATGAAAAACTGTTTTTT
-	TRBV12-3/TRBV12-4	-	TRBJ2-3	CASRGDSLGTDTQYF	TGTGCCAGCAGGGGGGACTCCCTTGGAACGGATACGCAGTATTTT
few	TRBV5-6	-	TRBJ2-6	CASHGPGLGGANVLTF	TGTGCCAGCCATGGCCCGGGGCTAGGGGGGGCCAACGTCCTGACTTTC
few	TRBV29-1	-	TRBJ1-2	CSLRGADGYTF	TGCAGCCTACGGGGCGCAGATGGCTACACCTTC
-	TRBV27	-	TRBJ2-1	CASSWTRSNNEQFF	TGTGCCAGCAGCTGGACTCGCTCTAACAATGAGCAGTTCTTC
few	TRBV20-1	-	TRBJ2-7	CSAVRGGAYEQYF	TGCAGTGCTGTCAGGGGGGGGGCCTACGAGCAGTACTTC
-	TRBV6-5	-	TRBJ1-6	CASSYPRAQYNSPLHF	TGTGCCAGCAGTTACCCGAGGGCCCAGTATAATTCACCCCTCCACTTT
many	TRBV20-1	TRBD1	TRBJ1-5	CSALKVGQGGGAGQPQHF	TGCAGTGCTCTGAAGGTCGGGCAGGGGGGTGGTGCGGGTCAGCCCCAGCATTTT
many	TRBV20-1	-	TRBJ2-4	CSARVAQVKGVEYF	TGCAGTGCTAGAGTAGCCCAGGTCAAAGGGGTGGAGTACTTC
few	TRBV6-2/TRBV6-3	-	TRBJ1-4	CASSFQDREKLFF	TGTGCCAGCAGTTTCCAGGATCGTGAAAAACTGTTTTTT
-	TRBV5-1	TRBD2	TRBJ2-4	CASSTRGGKAKNIQYF	TGCGCCAGCAGCACTCGGGGGGGCAAGGCCAAAAACATTCAGTACTTC
-	TRBV10-3	TRBD1	TRBJ1-5	CATGTGAQPQHF	TGTGCCACCGGGACAGGCGCCCAGCCCCAGCATTTT
-	TRBV5-1	-	TRBJ1-1	CASSLGGWLSLNLNTEAFF	TGCGCCAGCAGCTTGGGTGGCTGGCTCTCCCTGAACTTGAACACTGAAGCTTTCTTT
-	TRBV7-6	-	TRBJ1-2	CASSLARAGAGYTF	TGTGCCAGCAGCTTAGCGCGAGCAGGGGCTGGCTACACCTTC
-	TRBV25-1	TRBD2	TRBJ2-2	CASSEGGGADTGELFF	TGTGCCAGCAGTGAAGGCGGGGGGGCCGACACCGGGGAGCTGTTTTTT
few	TRBV20-1	-	TRBJ2-3	CSAIKRAGTDTQYF	TGCAGTGCCATAAAGCGGGCTGGCACAGATACGCAGTATTTT
-	TRBV5-1	-	TRBJ2-1	CASSFPSVSHEQFF	TGCGCCAGCAGCTTTCCTAGCGTCTCCCATGAGCAGTTCTTC
few	TRBV18	-	TRBJ2-3	CASSPLGFTDTQYF	TGTGCCAGCTCACCCCTTGGGTTCACAGATACGCAGTATTTT
few	TRBV7-9	-	TRBJ2-3	CASSLSSFGGTQYF	TGTGCCAGCAGCTTAAGTTCTTTCGGCGGTACGCAGTATTTT
few	TRBV5-1	TRBD1	TRBJ1-1	CASSLKHRGNTEAFF	TGCGCCAGCAGCTTGAAGCACAGGGGGAACACTGAAGCTTTCTTT
few	TRBV5-1	-	TRBJ2-5	CASSLTPSGPQYF	TGCGCCAGCAGCTTGACACCAAGCGGCCCCCAGTACTTC
-	TRBV2	-	TRBJ1-6	CASSDSHSNSPLHF	TGTGCCAGCAGTGACAGCCACTCCAATTCACCCCTCCACTTT
many	TRBV6-2/TRBV6-3	-	TRBJ2-7	CASSLQGYEQYF	TGTGCCAGCAGTCTCCAGGGTTACGAGCAGTACTTC
-	TRBV6-2/TRBV6-3	TRBD1	TRBJ2-7	CASSYSWTGGEQYF	TGTGCCAGCAGTTACTCATGGACAGGCGGCGAGCAGTACTTC
-	TRBV3-1	-	TRBJ2-7	CASSQVRQGGEQYF	TGTGCCAGCAGCCAAGTCCGGCAGGGCGGCGAGCAGTACTTC
-	TRBV27	-	TRBJ2-2	CASSPGHYTGELFF	TGTGCCAGCAGTCCGGGACACTACACCGGGGAGCTGTTTTTT
-	TRBV5-1	-	TRBJ2-1	CASSLALAREQFF	TGCGCCAGCAGCTTGGCCCTGGCTCGAGAGCAGTTCTTC
few	TRBV12-3/TRBV12-4	-	TRBJ1-3	CASSLPPAIYF	TGTGCCAGCAGTCTTCCCCCGGCCATATATTTT
many	TRBV15	TRBD2	TRBJ2-3	CATSRDLAGADTQYF	TGTGCCACCAGCAGAGATCTAGCGGGAGCAGATACGCAGTATTTT
-	TRBV18	-	TRBJ2-2	CASSPADRGADTGELFF	TGTGCCAGCTCACCAGCTGACCGGGGGGCCGACACCGGGGAGCTGTTTTTT
many	TRBV10-2	TRBD2	TRBJ2-7	CASSDGGGRSYEQYF	TGCGCCAGCAGTGATGGCGGGGGGAGATCCTACGAGCAGTACTTC
many	TRBV6-1	-	TRBJ1-2	CASTSSDSNYGYTF	TGTGCCAGCACCTCTTCGGATAGTAACTATGGCTACACCTTC
-	TRBV2	-	TRBJ2-7	CASRSGRSSYEQYF	TGTGCCAGCAGGTCGGGACGGAGCTCCTACGAGCAGTACTTC
many	TRBV12-3/TRBV12-4	TRBD1	TRBJ2-4	CASSNAGTGVTNIQYF	TGTGCCAGCAGTAACGCCGGGACAGGGGTTACGAACATTCAGTACTTC
few	TRBV27	-	TRBJ2-1	CASSLAQGGDLVLPTYEQFF	TGTGCCAGCAGTTTAGCACAGGGTGGCGACTTGGTCTTGCCTACTTATGAGCAGTTCTTC
few	TRBV7-2	TRBD2	TRBJ2-1	CASSPQGAGDEQFF	TGTGCCAGCAGCCCCCAAGGAGCGGGGGATGAGCAGTTCTTC
once	TRBV7-2	-	TRBJ2-7	CASSLASQGTYEQYF	TGTGCCAGCAGCTTAGCTTCCCAGGGTACCTACGAGCAGTACTTC
-	TRBV20-1	-	TRBJ1-1	CSAEVRRNTEAFF	TGCAGCGCTGAAGTGAGGAGGAACACTGAAGCTTTCTTT
few	TRBV7-2	TRBD1	TRBJ1-5	CASSLVPGGQPQHF	TGTGCCAGCAGCTTAGTCCCAGGGGGCCAGCCCCAGCATTTT
few	TRBV13	TRBD1	TRBJ1-2	CASRAGTGYGYTF	TGTGCCAGCAGGGCCGGGACAGGGTATGGCTACACCTTC
few	TRBV5-5	-	TRBJ1-1	CASSLRTAWGEAFF	TGTGCCAGCAGCTTAAGGACGGCTTGGGGTGAAGCTTTCTTT